The rows below give T cell receptor beta chains drawn from one sample of a study of beta chain features in type 1 diabetes. Libraries were prepared by immunoSEQ multiplex PCR; TCRdb keeps only in-frame clonotypes and omits some of them. This sample has about 620,000 clones; 15% to 17% occur once, and the top ten carry about 0.086%. The sample comprised naive CD4+ T cells from blood. These receptors were collected from a man between 18 and 29 years old in good health. Both conserved end residues are part of each CDR3. The order of the fields is clone size, J gene, D gene, V gene, CDR3 DNA, CDR3 protein. The D gene is left open where the match is weak. Not every row has a clone size; where given, it reads once, few, many or a size class.

clone size: NA
J gene: TRBJ1-2
D gene: NA
V gene: TRBV19
CDR3 DNA: TGTGCCAGTAGTATTGGGCCAGGGTATGGCTACACCTTC
CDR3 protein: CASSIGPGYGYTF

clone size: few
J gene: TRBJ2-1
D gene: TRBD1
V gene: TRBV5-1
CDR3 DNA: TGCGCCAGCAGCTTAGGACAGGGATACAATGAGCAGTTCTTC
CDR3 protein: CASSLGQGYNEQFF

clone size: few
J gene: TRBJ1-6
D gene: NA
V gene: TRBV30
CDR3 DNA: TGTGCCCTTGCGGCCCTAACTTATAATTCACCCCTCCACTTT
CDR3 protein: CALAALTYNSPLHF

clone size: NA
J gene: TRBJ2-1
D gene: TRBD1
V gene: TRBV6-1
CDR3 DNA: TGTGCCAGCAGTGGAAAACAGGGGTTCTCCTACAATGAGCAGTTCTTC
CDR3 protein: CASSGKQGFSYNEQFF

clone size: NA
J gene: TRBJ2-5
D gene: NA
V gene: TRBV9
CDR3 DNA: TGTGCCAGCAGCGTAGGGAGGTTTTCGGAGACCCAGTACTTC
CDR3 protein: CASSVGRFSETQYF

clone size: NA
J gene: TRBJ2-7
D gene: TRBD2
V gene: TRBV6-5
CDR3 DNA: TGTGCCAGCAGTAGACTAGCGGGGCAGCAGTACTTC
CDR3 protein: CASSRLAGQQYF

clone size: few
J gene: TRBJ2-2
D gene: TRBD1
V gene: TRBV7-3
CDR3 DNA: TGTGCCAGCAGCGCACCGGGACAGGGTGGGACCGGGGAGCTGTTTTTT
CDR3 protein: CASSAPGQGGTGELFF

clone size: few
J gene: TRBJ2-2
D gene: TRBD2
V gene: TRBV29-1
CDR3 DNA: TGCAGCGCGAGCGGGAGGGCCGGGGAGCTGTTTTTT
CDR3 protein: CSASGRAGELFF

clone size: NA
J gene: TRBJ1-2
D gene: TRBD1
V gene: TRBV28
CDR3 DNA: TGTGCCAGCAGTACCACCGGGACAGGGCGTCTAAGCTACACCTTC
CDR3 protein: CASSTTGTGRLSYTF

clone size: NA
J gene: TRBJ1-4
D gene: TRBD1
V gene: TRBV5-1
CDR3 DNA: TGCGCCAGCAGCCCCGGACAGGGAGGCAATGAAAAACTGTTTTTT
CDR3 protein: CASSPGQGGNEKLFF

clone size: few
J gene: TRBJ2-2
D gene: NA
V gene: TRBV7-2
CDR3 DNA: TGTGCCAGCAGCCTTTCAGGGTTCCCCGGGGAGCTGTTTTTT
CDR3 protein: CASSLSGFPGELFF

clone size: NA
J gene: TRBJ2-3
D gene: NA
V gene: TRBV7-2
CDR3 DNA: TGTGCCAGCAGCTTACGACGCGGAGACACAGATACGCAGTATTTT
CDR3 protein: CASSLRRGDTDTQYF

clone size: few
J gene: TRBJ2-7
D gene: TRBD2
V gene: TRBV28
CDR3 DNA: TGTGCCAGCAGTCTCGGGACTAGTACCTACGAGCAGTACTTC
CDR3 protein: CASSLGTSTYEQYF

clone size: few
J gene: TRBJ2-6
D gene: NA
V gene: TRBV7-9
CDR3 DNA: TGTGCCAGCAGCTTTGGACAGTTACCCTCTGGGGCCAACGTCCTGACTTTC
CDR3 protein: CASSFGQLPSGANVLTF

clone size: NA
J gene: TRBJ1-1
D gene: NA
V gene: TRBV7-2
CDR3 DNA: TGTGCCAGCAGCTTTGGACCCCCGCGGATGAACACTGAAGCTTTCTTT
CDR3 protein: CASSFGPPRMNTEAFF

clone size: few
J gene: TRBJ1-1
D gene: NA
V gene: TRBV7-9
CDR3 DNA: TGTGCCAGCAGCTTTGGGGGACCCGGACGGACTGAAGCTTTCTTT
CDR3 protein: CASSFGGPGRTEAFF

clone size: few
J gene: TRBJ2-1
D gene: NA
V gene: TRBV7-8
CDR3 DNA: TGTGCCAGCAGAAGCGTAAGGAACTCCTACAATGAGCAGTTCTTC
CDR3 protein: CASRSVRNSYNEQFF

clone size: few
J gene: TRBJ2-7
D gene: TRBD1
V gene: TRBV2
CDR3 DNA: TGTGCCAGCAGGTGGACAGGGGGCTGGCAGTACTTC
CDR3 protein: CASRWTGGWQYF

clone size: NA
J gene: TRBJ2-1
D gene: TRBD2
V gene: TRBV19
CDR3 DNA: TGTGCCAGTAGTATGGGACTAGCGGGAGGAGCGACGGTGTGGTGGCATGAGCAGTTCTTC
CDR3 protein: CASSMGLAGGATVWWHEQFF

clone size: NA
J gene: TRBJ2-3
D gene: TRBD2
V gene: TRBV4-2
CDR3 DNA: TGTGCCAGCAGCCAGCGGACTAGCGGGATCACAGATACGCAGTATTTT
CDR3 protein: CASSQRTSGITDTQYF

clone size: few
J gene: TRBJ2-2
D gene: NA
V gene: TRBV11-2
CDR3 DNA: TGTGCCAGCAGCCAAGGTCGTGGCGGGGAGCTGTTTTTT
CDR3 protein: CASSQGRGGELFF

clone size: NA
J gene: TRBJ1-1
D gene: NA
V gene: TRBV5-1
CDR3 DNA: TGCGCCAGCAGGAGAACCGGGAACACTGAAGCTTTCTTT
CDR3 protein: CASRRTGNTEAFF

clone size: few
J gene: TRBJ2-3
D gene: NA
V gene: TRBV9
CDR3 DNA: TGTGCCAGCAGCGTACGTCTTGCAACTAGCACAGATACGCAGTATTTT
CDR3 protein: CASSVRLATSTDTQYF

clone size: few
J gene: TRBJ2-2
D gene: NA
V gene: TRBV5-4
CDR3 DNA: TGTGCCAGCAGCGACCCTCGCGCGGGGTCCGCCGGGGAGCTGTTTTTT
CDR3 protein: CASSDPRAGSAGELFF